This T cell receptor (beta chain) came from a study of T cell changes during pregnancy in multiple sclerosis. The sample holds a few counts of this clone. Only in-frame clones appear in the TCRdb table, and some are missing; sequencing was by immunoSEQ multiplex PCR. Among 25,000 to 35,000 clones, approximately 86% were seen once, and the ten largest hold around 0.78%. The receptor was isolated from a female donor in good health, enrolled as a control in a pregnancy study. Here the sequenced sample was CD4+ T cells from peripheral blood mononuclear cells, taken in the first trimester of pregnancy.

CDR3: CASSHLDRGGSEAFF. The CDR3 nucleotides read TGTGCCAGCAGCCACCTCGACAGGGGAGGATCTGAAGCTTTCTTT. This chain uses TRBV6-6 with TRBJ1-1; 8 nucleotides line up with TRBD1. There are 15 residues in the CDR3. CDR1 and CDR2 from the germline V gene are MNHNY and SVGAGI (reference sequence). With V trimmed by 6 bases and J by 6 bases, 12 bases remained unmatched.